The 29 T cell receptor beta chains presented below share a single source sample, sequenced in a study of blood T cells in healthy people across ages. Through a sample-barcoded 5' primer and a J-beta primer mix, a second PCR was run for roughly 6 to 12 cycles. TCRdb recomputed calls from the 5' RACE reads with MiXCR, one row per CDR3 protein. The sample contains 650,000 to 800,000 distinct CDR3 sequences, under 45% of which appear only once. The source material was blood. The receptor source for this set is a man aged 60 to 75 in good health.

This clonotype has a count of ten or more. The genes are TRBV29-1 and TRBJ2-1, with TRBD2 matching 9 bases. J gave up 4 bases and V 6 bases, and 16 bases lay outside the gene matches. This CDR3 has 17 amino acids. Germline V gene data show CDR1 as SQVTM and CDR2 as ANQGSEA. This CDR3 reads CSVPRVLAGSQYNEQFF. Here the CDR3 DNA reads TGCAGCGTCCCAAGAGTCCTAGCGGGGAGCCAATACAATGAGCAGTTCTTC.

The V and J genes are TRBV4-3 and TRBJ2-6; 7 bases line up with TRBD1. This CDR3 has 20 amino acids. Germline V gene sequence: CDR1 LGHNA, CDR2 YSLEER. The J segment lost 2 bases and the V segment lost 0 bases, leaving 13 bases of the junction unmatched. The DNA for the CDR3 is TGCGCCAGCAGCCAAGAGTCCGAACAGGGGCATTTTACTGGGGCCAACGTCCTGACTTTC. Its translation: CASSQESEQGHFTGANVLTF.

The chain recombines TRBV7-9 with TRBJ2-7; no definite D call. The CDR3 runs 13 residues. The germline V and J ends were trimmed by 3 bases and 1 base, with 7 bases remaining between them. The germline V gene encodes CDR1 SEHNR and CDR2 FQNEAQ (reference sequence). The CDR3 region is CASSLIVSYEQYF. Written as DNA, the CDR3 is TGTGCCAGCAGCTTGATAGTTTCCTACGAGCAGTACTTC.

This clonotype came up a few times. J is TRBJ2-3 and V is TRBV29-1, with 15 bases lining up with TRBD2. After removal of 6 bases from V and 3 bases from J, the junction contained 7 bases not matched to a gene. Germline V gene data show CDR1 as SQVTM and CDR2 as ANQGSEA. The CDR3 is 16 amino acids. CDR3 nucleotides: TGCAGCGTCTCCGGGACTAGCGGGGGGAGTACAGATACGCAGTATTTT. Protein product: CSVSGTSGGSTDTQYF.

The V call is TRBV11-3, the J call TRBJ2-1; no reliable D call. Germline V gene lookup returns CDR1 SGHNT and CDR2 YENEEA. The germline V and J ends were trimmed by 0 bases and 8 bases, with 8 bases remaining between them. This CDR3 comprises 13 residues. The CDR3 sequence is CASSLDGFDEQFF. As DNA, the CDR3 is TGTGCCAGCAGCTTAGATGGATTCGATGAGCAGTTCTTC.

This sequence joins TRBV30 and TRBJ2-7; D is tentatively TRBD1 or TRBD2 (5 bases each). Trimming pared 5 bases from V and 1 base from J, leaving 15 bases between. CDR1 is GTSNPN and CDR2 is SVGIG in the germline V gene (reference sequence). This CDR3 has 14 residues. The DNA for the CDR3 is TGTGCCTGGCGGCCGGGGCCCAATTCCTACGAGCAGTACTTC. It encodes CAWRPGPNSYEQYF. The whole variable domain, filled in from reference TRBV30 and TRBJ2-7, reads SQTIHQWPATLVQPVGSPLSLECTVEGTSNPNLYWYRQAAGRGLQLLFYSVGIGQISSEVPQNLSASRPQDRQFILSSKKLLLSDSGFYLCAWRPGPNSYEQYFGPGTRLTVT.

This clonotype has more than one count but fewer than ten. The chain employs TRBV9 and TRBJ2-1; D is ambiguous. The CDR3 totals 17 residues. V dropped 4 bases and J dropped 0 bases, with 17 bases sitting between them. The germline CDR1 and CDR2 sequences are SGDLS and YYNGEE. The chain's CDR3 is CASSLSPGQSSYNEQFF. CDR3 nucleotides: TGTGCCAGCAGCCTATCGCCGGGCCAGAGCTCCTACAATGAGCAGTTCTTC.

The CDR3 DNA follows: TGTGCCAGCAGCGGGACCCGAGCTTTCTTT. Its translation is CASSGTRAFF. This chain links TRBV28 with TRBJ1-1; weak D call: TRBD1 (5 bases). Germline V CDR1 and CDR2: MDHEN, SYDVKM. Trimming took off 6 bases at V and 10 bases at J, with 9 bases between the two ends. The CDR3 extends over 10 amino acids. Looking up the rest from reference TRBV28 and TRBJ1-1 gives the full variable domain: DVKVTQSSRYLVKRTGEKVFLECVQDMDHENMFWYRQDPGLGLRLIYFSYDVKMKEKGDIPEGYSVSREKKERFSLILESASTNQTSMYLCASSGTRAFFGQGTRLTVV.

Only one count was recorded for this clonotype. The gene calls are TRBV6-4 and TRBJ2-2; the D gene is possibly TRBD2 (5 bases). Germline V CDR1 and CDR2: MRHNA, SNTAGT. Trimming took off 0 bases at V and 6 bases at J, with 11 bases between the two ends. The CDR3 has 15 residues. CDR3 loop: CASSDSGGPSGELFF. DNA for the CDR3: TGTGCCAGCAGTGACTCGGGCGGGCCGTCCGGGGAGCTGTTTTTT.

V gene TRBV7-9 combines with J gene TRBJ2-1; D remains ambiguous. Germline CDR1 SEHNR, CDR2 FQNEAQ (reference sequence). The CDR3 has 13 residues. Trimming took off 4 bases at V and 5 bases at J, with 9 bases between the two ends. DNA of the CDR3: TGTGCCAGCAGCTCGGACCTTGACAATGAGCAGTTCTTC. This sequence encodes CASSSDLDNEQFF.

The chain joins TRBV20-1 to TRBJ1-5, with D unclear. This CDR3 spans 11 amino acids. CDR1 and CDR2 from the germline V gene are DFQATT and SNEGSKA (reference sequence). Trimming left V 1 base short and J 9 bases short, with 7 bases between. CDR3 DNA: TGCAGTGCTAGAGGGCGGGGGCCCCAGCATTTT. This translates into CSARGRGPQHF.

The chain couples TRBV6-2 or TRBV6-3 to TRBJ1-5; no firm D call. The CDR3 has 12 amino acids. The ends were cut back, 6 bases at V and 7 bases at J, with 10 bases in the middle. Germline CDR1 MNHEY, CDR2 SVGEGT. The CDR3 loop reads CASRSGGQPQHF. CDR3 nucleotide sequence: TGTGCCAGCAGATCCGGAGGGCAGCCCCAGCATTTT.

This clonotype has ten or more counts. The chain carries TRBV12-3 or TRBV12-4 and TRBJ2-3, with D unresolved. V was trimmed by 8 bases and J by 2 bases, leaving 14 bases between them. The CDR3 loop spans 14 amino acids. Here the CDR3 reads CASVIAGLTDTQYF. Here the CDR3 DNA reads TGTGCCAGCGTGATAGCTGGGCTCACAGATACGCAGTATTTT.

The gene calls are TRBV5-1 and TRBJ2-5; TRBD1 agrees at 9 bases. The V segment lost 2 bases and the J segment 11 bases; nucleotides outside the gene matches: 13. Germline V CDR1 and CDR2: SGHRS, YFSETQ. CDR3 size: 15 residues. In DNA, the CDR3 is TGCGCCAGCAGCTTAAACAGGGGGCAGAAAAATGAGCAGTACTTC. It encodes CASSLNRGQKNEQYF. Full variable domain (outside the CDR3, taken from reference TRBV5-1 and TRBJ2-5): KAGVTQTPRYLIKTRGQQVTLSCSPISGHRSVSWYQQTPGQGLQFLFEYFSETQRNKGNFPGRFSGRQFSNSRSEMNVSTLELGDSALYLCASSLNRGQKNEQYFGPGTRLLVL.

V usage is TRBV7-2 and J usage is TRBJ2-7, with TRBD1 matching 8 bases. Germline-derived CDR1 and CDR2 are SGHTA and FQGNSA. Unmatched junction bases numbered 4, after V lost 6 bases and J lost 3 bases. CDR3 length equals 13 residues. The CDR3 sequence is CASSWDRLYEQYF. CDR3 coding DNA: TGTGCCAGCAGTTGGGACAGGCTCTACGAGCAGTACTTC.

CDR3 sequence reads: CSAAPPRGRAYEQYF. In DNA form, the CDR3 reads TGCAGTGCCGCCCCCCCACGAGGGCGAGCCTACGAGCAGTACTTC. The chain is built from TRBV20-1 and TRBJ2-7; the D gene is possibly TRBD2 (5 bases). Germline CDR1 and CDR2: DFQATT and SNEGSKA (reference sequence). The CDR3 extends over 15 amino acids. The V end was cut by 6 bases, the J end by 2 bases, with 20 bases between.

The chain employs TRBV21-1 and TRBJ1-2; TRBD1, the table's D call, lacks a check against the DNA. TRBV21-1 is designated a pseudogene. This CDR3 is built from 14 residues. The CDR3 protein is CASSPRRVCYGYTF. DNA of the CDR3: TGTGCCAGCAGCCCCCGGAGAGTTTGCTATGGCTACACCTTC.

The J gene is TRBJ2-7, the V gene TRBV20-1; possibly TRBD2 for D (5 bases). This CDR3 region has 13 residues. Germline CDR1 reads DFQATT; CDR2 reads SNEGSKA (reference sequence). V was cut by 3 bases and J by 1 base, with 10 bases left in between. CDR3 region: CSAREEVSYEQYF. In DNA form, the CDR3 reads TGCAGTGCTAGGGAGGAGGTTTCCTACGAGCAGTACTTC.

This chain uses TRBV12-3 or TRBV12-4 with TRBJ1-2; D not certain. This CDR3 is built from 14 residues. V gave up 6 bases and J gave up 7 bases, with 18 bases separating them. CDR3 protein: CASSHGRIGSGYTF. CDR3 DNA sequence: TGTGCCAGCAGCCATGGACGGATTGGTAGTGGCTACACCTTC.

V gene TRBV7-2 combines with J gene TRBJ1-2, with 9 bases aligning to TRBD1. Germline trimming cut 3 bases from V and 4 bases from J; bases unmatched to any gene: 12. The CDR3 length is 17 residues. Germline CDR1 and CDR2: SGHTA and FQGNSA. CDR3 in amino acids: CASSFSTGGPLSYGYTF. The CDR3 region has the DNA TGTGCCAGCAGCTTTTCTACAGGGGGCCCCCTTAGCTATGGCTACACCTTC.

This sequence joins TRBV14 and TRBJ2-3, with D possibly TRBD2 on 6 matching bases. Germline V lookup: CDR1 SGHDN, CDR2 FVKESK. CDR3 length: 13 residues. Trimming cost V 4 bases and J 9 bases, with 14 bases left between them. This CDR3 reads CASSPPGLATQYF. The CDR3 DNA sequence: TGTGCCAGCAGCCCCCCGGGACTCGCGACGCAGTATTTT.

This clonotype was counted a single time. The rearrangement links TRBV6-1 to TRBJ1-5; the D gene is possibly TRBD1 (6 bases). This CDR3 spans 16 amino acids. Germline lookup yields CDR1 MNHNS and CDR2 SASEGT. V gave up 7 bases and J gave up 4 bases, with 20 bases separating them. The CDR3 loop is CASIPGVGGRNQPQHF. CDR3 DNA: TGTGCCAGCATCCCCGGGGTAGGGGGAAGAAATCAGCCCCAGCATTTT.

V gene TRBV5-8 combines with J gene TRBJ2-1; D remains ambiguous. The CDR3 runs to 15 residues. Per the germline V gene, CDR1 is SGHTS and CDR2 is YDEGEE. Trimming shortened V by 1 base and J by 8 bases, and 16 bases separated the two germline ends. CDR3 sequence: CASSLTRVFSDEQFF. CDR3 nucleotide sequence: TGTGCCAGCAGCTTGACCCGGGTTTTTTCTGATGAGCAGTTCTTC. The variable domain in full, with the rest retrieved from reference TRBV5-8 and TRBJ2-1, is EAGVTQSPTHLIKTRGQQATLRCSPISGHTSVYWYQQALGLGLQFLLWYDEGEERNRGNFPPRFSGRQFPNYSSELNVNALELEDSALYLCASSLTRVFSDEQFFGPGTRLTVL.

This chain connects TRBV20-1 to TRBJ2-7, with 12 bases that match TRBD2. The V segment lost 1 base and the J segment 0 bases; nucleotides outside the gene matches: 4. CDR1 DFQATT and CDR2 SNEGSKA come from the germline V gene (reference sequence). The CDR3 has 16 residues. The CDR3: CSARVPLAGGSYEQYF. CDR3 sequence (DNA): TGCAGTGCTAGAGTTCCACTAGCGGGGGGCTCCTACGAGCAGTACTTC.

The chain uses TRBV5-1 and TRBJ2-7; unclear D gene. There are 14 residues in the CDR3. The V end lost 6 bases, the J end lost 0 bases, and 13 bases lay between the germline ends. CDR1 and CDR2 (germline): SGHRS, YFSETQ. The CDR3 DNA sequence: TGCGCCAGCATTAAAGACGCGACCTCCTACGAGCAGTACTTC. It yields the protein CASIKDATSYEQYF.

Comments on this clonotype: This may stem from a read error, because a much larger clone lies one nucleotide away. The chain carries TRBV28 and TRBJ1-6; D gene ambiguous. Germline CDR1 and CDR2: MDHEN and SYDVKM. The CDR3 extends over 14 amino acids. V lost 5 bases, J lost 9 bases, and 14 bases lay in between. This chain's CDR3 is CASSPGSPGSPLHF. CDR3 bases: TGTGCCAGCAGTCCAGGATCACCCGGTTCACCCCTCCACTTT.

This clonotype was seen a handful of times. The chain recombines TRBV20-1 with TRBJ2-1, with D unclear. V shed 5 bases and J shed 5 bases, with 7 bases lying between them. The CDR3 consists of 11 residues. Germline V gene data show CDR1 as DFQATT and CDR2 as SNEGSKA (reference sequence). CDR3 in DNA: TGCAGTGCTCCAAGTAACAATGAGCAGTTCTTC. It yields the protein CSAPSNNEQFF.

This clonotype has only one observation. The chain has TRBV9 and TRBJ2-4, with 8 bases aligning to TRBD1. The end of the DNA fits TRBJ2-7 better, so the J call may be wrong. This CDR3 is built from 16 residues. Per the germline V gene, CDR1 is SGDLS and CDR2 is YYNGEE. The CDR3: CASSPRTGRENYEQYF. The CDR3 DNA sequence: TGTGCCAGCAGCCCTCGGACAGGGAGAGAGAACTACGAGCAGTACTTC.

The gene calls are TRBV10-1 and TRBJ2-5; perhaps TRBD1 as D (6 bases). V gave up 5 bases and J gave up 0 bases, with 16 bases separating them. This CDR3 contains 16 residues. Germline CDR1 and CDR2: WNHNN and SYGVQD (reference sequence). CDR3: CASSPGLRGNQETQYF. CDR3 in DNA: TGCGCCAGCAGTCCCGGTTTGAGGGGGAACCAAGAGACCCAGTACTTC.